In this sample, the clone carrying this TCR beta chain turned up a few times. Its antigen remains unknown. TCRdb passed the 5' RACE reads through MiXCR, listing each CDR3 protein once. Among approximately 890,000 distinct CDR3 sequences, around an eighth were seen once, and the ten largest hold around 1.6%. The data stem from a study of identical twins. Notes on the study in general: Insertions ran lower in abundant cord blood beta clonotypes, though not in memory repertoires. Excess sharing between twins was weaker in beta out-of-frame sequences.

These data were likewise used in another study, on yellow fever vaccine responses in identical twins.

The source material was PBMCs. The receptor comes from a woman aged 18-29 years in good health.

The CDR3 DNA reads as TGTGCCAGCAACTCTCGGGCGGGGAACACTGAAGCTTTCTTT. This translates into CASNSRAGNTEAFF. This rearrangement joins TRBV3-1 to TRBJ1-1; D is undetermined. The CDR3 consists of 14 residues. The ends were cut back, 7 bases at V and 1 base at J, with 13 bases in the middle. The germline CDR1 and CDR2 sequences are LGHDT and YNNKEL (reference sequence).